This TCR beta chain was sequenced in a study of control samples from healthy donors and cancer patients. The V gene's germline CDR1 is SGHAT and CDR2 FQNNGV. There are 12 residues in the CDR3. Trimming took 6 bases from V and 4 from J, leaving 9 bases between them. TCRdb keeps only in-frame clones here, not all; method: immunoSEQ multiplex PCR. The repertoire consists of around 140,000 clones, with approximately 94% occurring once and the leading ten covering less than 15%. Sequencing input: blood. This receptor was taken from a man aged 35 to 55 in good health. V gene TRBV11-2 combines with J gene TRBJ1-1, with D possibly TRBD1 on 5 matching bases. CDR3 loop: CASSTRATEAFF. The DNA for the CDR3 is TGTGCCAGCAGTACCAGGGCCACTGAAGCTTTCTTT.